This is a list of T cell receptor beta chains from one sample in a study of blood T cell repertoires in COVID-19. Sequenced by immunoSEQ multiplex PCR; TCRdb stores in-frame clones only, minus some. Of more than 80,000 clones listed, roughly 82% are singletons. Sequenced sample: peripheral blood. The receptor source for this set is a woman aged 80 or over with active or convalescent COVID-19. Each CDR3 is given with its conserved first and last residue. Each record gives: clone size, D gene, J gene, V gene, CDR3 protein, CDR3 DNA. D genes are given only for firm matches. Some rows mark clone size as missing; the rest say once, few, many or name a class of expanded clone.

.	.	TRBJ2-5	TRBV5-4	CASKLWGGAVETQYF	TGTGCCAGCAAACTTTGGGGGGGGGCCGTTGAGACCCAGTACTTC
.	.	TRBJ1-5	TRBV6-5	CASSIQGSSNQPQHF	TGTGCCAGCAGTATCCAGGGGTCAAGCAATCAGCCCCAGCATTTT
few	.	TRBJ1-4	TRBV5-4	CASSLVGSEKLFF	TGTGCCAGCAGTCTGGTGGGGAGTGAAAAACTGTTTTTT
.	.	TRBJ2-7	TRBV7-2	CASSYGTLTYEQYF	TGTGCCTCGTCTTACGGGACACTCACCTACGAGCAGTACTTC
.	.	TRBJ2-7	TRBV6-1	CASSEVGTEEGEQYF	TGTGCCAGCAGTGAAGTGGGGACAGAGGAGGGCGAGCAGTACTTC
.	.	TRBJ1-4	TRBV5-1	CASSLSLAATNEKLFF	TGCGCCAGCAGCTTGTCGTTAGCTGCAACTAATGAAAAACTGTTTTTT
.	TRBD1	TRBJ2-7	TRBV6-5	CASSYSWTGGSYEQYF	TGTGCCAGCAGTTACTCGTGGACAGGGGGCTCCTACGAGCAGTACTTC
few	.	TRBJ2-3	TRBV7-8	CASSGTQGPDTQYF	TGTGCCAGCAGCGGGACACAGGGCCCAGATACGCAGTATTTT
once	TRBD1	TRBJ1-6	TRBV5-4	CASSPGTGGYSPLHF	TGTGCCAGCAGCCCCGGGACAGGGGGTTATTCACCCCTCCACTTT
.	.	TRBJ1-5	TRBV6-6	CASRRRTHQPQHF	TGTGCCAGCAGGCGGCGGACACATCAGCCCCAGCATTTT
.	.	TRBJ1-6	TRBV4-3	CASSQDPESPLHF	TGCGCCAGCAGCCAAGATCCAGAATCACCCCTCCACTTT
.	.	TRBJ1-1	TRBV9	CASSRRRGNTEAFF	TGTGCCAGCAGTCGTAGGAGGGGGAACACTGAAGCTTTCTTT
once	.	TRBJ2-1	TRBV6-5	CASSYWTPTYNEQFF	TGTGCCAGCAGTTACTGGACTCCCACCTACAATGAGCAGTTCTTC
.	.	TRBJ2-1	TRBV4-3	CASSPYSGNEQFF	TGCGCCAGCAGCCCCTATTCGGGAAATGAGCAGTTCTTC
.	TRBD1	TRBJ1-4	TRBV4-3	CASSQDPPGQEAGWNEKLFF	TGCGCCAGCAGCCAAGATCCCCCGGGACAGGAAGCCGGATGGAATGAAAAACTGTTTTTT
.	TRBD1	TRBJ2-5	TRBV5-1	CASSLDRDETQYF	TGCGCCAGCAGCCTCGACAGGGACGAGACCCAGTACTTC
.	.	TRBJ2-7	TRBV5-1	CASSPLQTTGGYEQYF	TGCGCCAGCAGCCCTCTCCAGACGACTGGGGGGTACGAGCAGTACTTC
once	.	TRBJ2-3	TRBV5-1	CASSNTGIPDTQYF	TGCGCCAGCAGCAATACAGGGATCCCAGATACGCAGTATTTT
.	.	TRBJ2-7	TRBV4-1	CASSQALGQVEYF	TGCGCCAGCAGCCAAGCTCTGGGCCAAGTGGAGTACTTC
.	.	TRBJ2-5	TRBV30	CAWDWETGAQYF	TGTGCCTGGGACTGGGAAACGGGGGCCCAGTACTTC
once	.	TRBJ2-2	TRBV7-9	CASSQGRFRGINTGELFF	TGTGCCAGCAGCCAGGGTCGATTCAGGGGAATAAACACCGGGGAGCTGTTTTTT
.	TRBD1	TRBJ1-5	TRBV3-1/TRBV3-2	CASSEGQSNQPQHF	TGTGCCAGCTCCGAGGGACAGAGCAATCAGCCCCAGCATTTT
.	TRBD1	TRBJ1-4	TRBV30	CAWGRGQGDEKLFF	TGTGCCTGGGGCCGAGGACAGGGCGATGAAAAACTGTTTTTT
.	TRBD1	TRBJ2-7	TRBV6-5	CASGYGQGEYEQYF	TGTGCCAGCGGCTACGGACAGGGGGAATACGAGCAGTACTTC
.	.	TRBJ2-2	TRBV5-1	CASSLDRRFEHRGFRGAVF	TGCGCCAGCAGCTTGGACAGAAGATTCGAACACCGGGGTTTCCGGGGAGCTGTTTTT
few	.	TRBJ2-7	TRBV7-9	CASSPQGSSYEQYF	TGTGCCAGCAGCCCCCAGGGATCGTCCTACGAGCAGTACTTC
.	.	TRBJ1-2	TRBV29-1	CSVAMRDYGYTF	TGCAGCGTTGCTATGAGGGATTATGGCTACACCTTC
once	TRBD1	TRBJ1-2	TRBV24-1	CATSEGDSAYNYGYTF	TGTGCCACCAGTGAGGGGGACAGTGCATATAACTATGGCTACACCTTC
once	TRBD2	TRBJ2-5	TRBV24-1	CATSDLSGGTQYF	TGTGCCACCAGTGACCTGTCGGGGGGGACCCAGTACTTC
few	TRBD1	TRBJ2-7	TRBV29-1	CSVESRGYYEQYF	TGCAGCGTTGAATCCAGGGGGTATTACGAGCAGTACTTC
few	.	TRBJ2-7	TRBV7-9	CASSVGLGEQYF	TGTGCCAGCAGCGTGGGGCTCGGCGAGCAGTACTTC
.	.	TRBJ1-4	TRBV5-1	CASSLVPGGDEKLFF	TGCGCCAGCAGCTTAGTACCGGGTGGAGACGAAAAACTGTTTTTT
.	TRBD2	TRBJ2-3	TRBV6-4	CASSEGEGTDTQYF	TGTGCCAGCAGTGAGGGGGAGGGAACAGATACGCAGTATTTT
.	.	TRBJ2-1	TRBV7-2	CASSSLRENEQFF	TGTGCCAGCAGCTCTTTGAGGGAGAATGAGCAGTTCTTC
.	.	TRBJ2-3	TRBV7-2	CASSRGYTDTQYF	TGTGCCAGCAGCAGAGGGTACACAGATACGCAGTATTTT
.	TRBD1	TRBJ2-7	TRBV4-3	CASSQGTGGSYEQYF	TGCGCCAGCAGCCAAGGAACAGGGGGCTCCTACGAGCAGTACTTC
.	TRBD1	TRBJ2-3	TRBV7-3	CASSESGQRLYF	TGTGCCAGCAGCGAATCGGGACAGCGCCTTTATTTT
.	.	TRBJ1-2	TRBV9	CASSPYQPGHTSNYGYTF	TGTGCCAGCAGCCCCTACCAACCGGGACATACATCTAACTATGGCTACACCTTC
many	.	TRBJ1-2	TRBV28	CASTRRGSSGGYTF	TGTGCCAGCACGCGGCGGGGCTCCTCCGGTGGCTACACCTTC
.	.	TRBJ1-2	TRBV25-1	CATSGASYGYTF	TGTGCCACCTCGGGTGCGTCCTATGGCTACACCTTC
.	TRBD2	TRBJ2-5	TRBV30	CAWILAGEETQYF	TGTGCCTGGATCCTAGCGGGGGAGGAGACCCAGTACTTC
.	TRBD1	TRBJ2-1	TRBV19	CASKTGGGGYNEQFF	TGTGCCAGTAAGACAGGGGGAGGGGGTTACAATGAGCAGTTCTTC
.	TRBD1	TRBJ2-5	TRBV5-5	CASSRGPRETQYF	TGTGCCAGCAGCAGGGGGCCCAGGGAGACCCAGTACTTC
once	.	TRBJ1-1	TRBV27	CASSLFIGVNTEAFF	TGTGCCAGCAGTTTATTTATTGGAGTGAACACTGAAGCTTTCTTT
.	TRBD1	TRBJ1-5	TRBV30	CAWGAGTVSNQPQHF	TGTGCCTGGGGAGCCGGGACAGTTAGCAATCAGCCCCAGCATTTT
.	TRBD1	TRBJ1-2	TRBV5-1	CASSMTGPDGYTF	TGCGCCAGCAGCATGACAGGGCCGGATGGCTACACCTTC
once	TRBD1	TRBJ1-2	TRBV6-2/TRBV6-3	CASSYNRGGGYTF	TGTGCCAGCAGTTACAACAGGGGCGGTGGCTACACCTTC
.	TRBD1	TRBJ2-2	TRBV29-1	CSVDGQGRAGELFF	TGCAGCGTTGATGGACAGGGAAGGGCCGGGGAGCTGTTTTTT
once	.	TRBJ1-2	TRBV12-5	CASGIDYGYTF	TGTGCTAGTGGTATCGACTATGGCTACACCTTC
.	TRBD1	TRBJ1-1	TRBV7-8	CASSLEGAQMGDTEAFF	TGTGCCAGCAGCTTAGAGGGGGCGCAGATGGGGGACACTGAAGCTTTCTTT
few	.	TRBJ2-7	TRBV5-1	CASSLERSGSYEQYF	TGCGCCAGCAGCTTGGAGCGGTCAGGCTCCTACGAGCAGTACTTC
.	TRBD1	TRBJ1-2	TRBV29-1	CSAGQGARDGYTF	TGCAGCGCCGGACAGGGGGCGCGTGATGGCTACACCTTC
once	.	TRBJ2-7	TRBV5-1	CASGESPYEQYF	TGCGCCAGCGGTGAGAGCCCCTACGAGCAGTACTTC
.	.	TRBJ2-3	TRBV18	CASSRGSSGDTQYF	TGTGCCAGCTCAAGAGGGTCCTCGGGAGATACGCAGTATTTT
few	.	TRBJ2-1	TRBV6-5	CASTDSGNEQFF	TGTGCCAGCACAGATAGCGGCAATGAGCAGTTCTTC
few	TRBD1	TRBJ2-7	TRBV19	CASRGTGGYEQYF	TGTGCCAGTAGAGGGACAGGGGGCTACGAGCAGTACTTC
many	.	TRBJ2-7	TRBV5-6	CASSLLTDLTYEQYF	TGTGCCAGCAGCTTGTTAACTGACTTAACCTACGAGCAGTACTTC
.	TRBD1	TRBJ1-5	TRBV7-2	CASSSGQGPKNQHF	TGTGCCAGCAGCTCGGGACAGGGGCCGAAGAACCAGCATTTT
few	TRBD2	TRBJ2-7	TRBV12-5	CASGLGGGSYYEQYF	TGTGCTAGTGGTTTGGGGGGGGGATCGTACTACGAGCAGTACTTC
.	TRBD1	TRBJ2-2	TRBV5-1	CASKPRQGATGELFF	TGCGCCAGCAAACCTAGACAGGGTGCTACCGGGGAGCTGTTTTTT